Sequencing of this T cell receptor beta chain was carried out in a study of beta chain features in type 1 diabetes. Study results and caveats: TCRB CDR3 length was moderately but significantly reduced in all four CD4+ subsets of Type 1 diabetes patients.

Expressed TCRB transcripts were sequenced after all isolated RNA was converted to cDNA. TCRdb's copy holds only in-frame clones and misses some; the assay was immunoSEQ multiplex PCR. The top ten hold roughly 0.5% of the sample, which has about 160,000 clones, around 7.9% seen once. As regards this clone: Its specificity is not known.

The CDR3 sequence is 13 residues long. Trimming stripped 4 bases from V and 7 bases from J, with 10 bases between. CDR1 is SGHAT and CDR2 is FQNNGV in the germline V gene. Sample: central memory CD4+ T cells from blood. This clonotype originated in a man aged 18 to 35 with type 1 diabetes. This chain connects TRBV11-2 to TRBJ1-4, with D tentatively TRBD1 (5 bases). In DNA form, the CDR3 reads TGTGCCAGCAGCTCGGGGGTGTTTGAAAAACTGTTTTTT. Protein product: CASSSGVFEKLFF.